Following are 23 T cell receptor beta chains from one sample sequenced in a study of blood T cell repertoires in COVID-19. The table came from immunoSEQ multiplex PCR; TCRdb's copy has only in-frame clones and leaves some out. The sample consists of around 100,000 clones, just over 85% of them appearing once. Sequenced material: peripheral blood. These receptor sequences come from a human donor in a cohort sampled during active COVID-19.

The chain employs TRBV28 and TRBJ2-7, with D tentatively TRBD2 (5 bases). There are 12 residues in the CDR3. CDR1 is MDHEN, CDR2 SYDVKM, per germline. Trimming removed 6 bases at V and 6 bases at J, with 12 bases between. CDR3: CASSPLVGEQYF. CDR3 DNA: TGTGCCAGCAGCCCACTAGTAGGCGAGCAGTACTTC.

DNA for the CDR3: TGTGCCAGCAGCTTATACGCGGTAGACACTGAAGCTTTCTTT. The encoded protein is CASSLYAVDTEAFF. The chain employs TRBV7-6 and TRBJ1-1, with D uncertain. Germline CDR1 is SGHVS and CDR2 is FNYEAQ. Trimming pared 2 bases from V and 3 bases from J, leaving 10 bases between. The CDR3 has 14 amino acids.

The CDR3 protein is CASSFFQGTRETQYF. The CDR3 nucleotides read TGCGCCAGCAGCTTTTTCCAGGGGACGAGGGAGACCCAGTACTTC. The V and J genes are TRBV5-1 and TRBJ2-5; D might be TRBD1 (6 bases). Trimming removed 2 bases at V and 5 bases at J, with 16 bases between. The germline V gene has CDR1 SGHRS and CDR2 YFSETQ. The CDR3 runs to 15 residues.

V and J are TRBV7-6 and TRBJ1-6, with D hard to call. V dropped 5 bases and J dropped 8 bases, with 28 bases sitting between them. CDR3 length: 19 amino acids. Germline assignment: CDR1 SGHVS and CDR2 FNYEAQ. CDR3 amino acids: CASSPYVVPWVNYHSPLHF. In nucleotides, the CDR3 is TGTGCCAGCAGCCCTTACGTGGTACCCTGGGTAAACTACCATTCACCCCTCCACTTT.

J is TRBJ1-5 and V is TRBV27; D remains unclear. The CDR3 has 17 amino acids. Germline V CDR1 and CDR2: MNHEY, SMNVEV (reference sequence). V was clipped by 4 bases and J by 2 bases, with 18 bases between them. As DNA, the CDR3 is TGTGCCAGCAGTTCCGGGAGGCATCCTCAGGGCAATCAGCCCCAGCATTTT. Protein product: CASSSGRHPQGNQPQHF.

The chain is built from TRBV5-1 and TRBJ2-1; the match to TRBD2 covers 7 bases. The ends lost 0 bases at V and 6 bases at J; junction bases unmatched: 9. The CDR3 is 16 amino acids. The germline CDR1 and CDR2 sequences are SGHRS and YFSETQ. The CDR3 DNA reads as TGCGCCAGCAGCTTGGCTCGAGCGGGGATAACCAATGAGCAGTTCTTC. It codes for CASSLARAGITNEQFF.

V is TRBV24-1 and J is TRBJ1-2, with D tentatively TRBD1 (6 bases). Germline CDR1 KGHDR, CDR2 SFDVKD. The CDR3 length is 15 residues. With 3 bases removed from V and 8 bases from J, the gap between germline ends came to 18 bases. CDR3 sequence: CATSDPRGGRGGYTF. DNA for the CDR3: TGTGCCACCAGTGATCCGCGGGGGGGGCGAGGCGGCTACACCTTC.

The J gene is TRBJ1-5, the V gene TRBV11-2; 7 bases align to TRBD1. The trim removed 2 bases at V and 4 bases at J, leaving 5 bases unmatched. The CDR3 contains 15 residues. CDR1 and CDR2 from the germline V gene are SGHAT and FQNNGV. CDR3 region: CASSLTGDRNQPQHF. The CDR3 nucleotides read TGTGCCAGCAGCTTAACAGGGGATCGGAATCAGCCCCAGCATTTT.

CDR3 nucleotide sequence: TGTGCCACCAGTGCCCCAGGGATGGAGACCCAGTACTTC. It yields the protein CATSAPGMETQYF. This sequence joins TRBV24-1 and TRBJ2-5, with D perhaps matching TRBD1 (5 bases). This CDR3 comprises 13 residues. V was shortened by 5 bases and J by 5 bases, with 11 bases between the two germline ends. Germline V CDR1 and CDR2: KGHDR, SFDVKD.

The rearrangement joins TRBV30 to TRBJ2-2; weak D call: TRBD1 (6 bases). The length of the CDR3 is 13 residues. Looked up from germline, CDR1 is GTSNPN and CDR2 is SVGIG (reference sequence). The V end was cut by 3 bases, the J end by 6 bases, with 11 bases between. The CDR3 spells CAWSHSGAGELFF. The CDR3 DNA is TGTGCCTGGAGCCACTCAGGGGCCGGGGAGCTGTTTTTT.

The V call is TRBV19, the J call TRBJ1-4; a possible D gene is TRBD1 (5 bases). Between the trimmed V and J ends, which lost 6 bases and 5 bases, there was a span of 13 bases. The germline gives CDR1 LNHDA, CDR2 SQIVND (reference sequence). The CDR3 consists of 14 residues. CDR3 region: CASRDDSRNEKLFF. CDR3 bases: TGTGCCAGTAGGGATGACAGCCGCAATGAAAAACTGTTTTTT.

This chain joins TRBV5-1 and TRBJ1-4; TRBD1 aligns across 11 bases. Germline V CDR1 and CDR2: SGHRS, YFSETQ. The junction had 11 bases not matched to a gene; V was cut back by 3 bases and J by 7 bases. CDR3 length: 17 amino acids. CDR3 nucleotide sequence: TGCGCCAGCAGCTATGGACAGGGGGCGAAGGAGAGTGAAAAACTGTTTTTT. It translates to CASSYGQGAKESEKLFF.

V gene TRBV5-4 combines with J gene TRBJ2-4; D might be TRBD1 (5 bases). The CDR3 sequence is 13 residues long. Germline CDR1 SGHNT, CDR2 YYREEE (reference sequence). V lost 1 base, J lost 8 bases, and 10 bases lay in between. The DNA for the CDR3 is TGTGCCAGCAGCTTGCTAGGGGCGGACATTCAGTACTTC. This codes for CASSLLGADIQYF.

V and J are TRBV4-2 and TRBJ2-3; TRBD1 might be the D (5 bases). From germline, CDR1 is LGHNA and CDR2 YNFKEQ. The CDR3 sequence is 16 residues long. Trimming took 0 bases from V and 6 from J, leaving 16 bases between them. This CDR3 reads CASSQDLGNRWDTQYF. CDR3 nucleotide sequence: TGTGCCAGCAGCCAAGATTTGGGCAACAGGTGGGATACGCAGTATTTT.

This clone was found once. The chain combines TRBV4-1 with TRBJ1-5, with D possibly TRBD1 on 6 matching bases. The CDR3 has 14 amino acids. The germline gives CDR1 MGHRA, CDR2 YSYEKL. V was trimmed by 1 base and J by 2 bases, leaving 6 bases between them. The CDR3 nucleotides are TGCGCCAGCAGCCAAGGACAGGGCAATCAGCCCCAGCATTTT. Translated: CASSQGQGNQPQHF.

This chain uses TRBV7-8 with TRBJ2-3; D not certain. The CDR3 runs 16 residues. The germline V and J ends were trimmed by 7 bases and 0 bases, with 17 bases remaining between them. The germline V gene has CDR1 SGHVS and CDR2 FQNEAQ. The CDR3 protein is CASTPNSGPSTDTQYF. The CDR3 DNA reads as TGTGCCAGCACCCCTAACAGTGGCCCTAGCACAGATACGCAGTATTTT.

This clone was seen just once. The rearrangement links TRBV7-2 to TRBJ2-7, with D possibly being TRBD1 (6 bases). The CDR3 totals 15 residues. From germline, CDR1 is SGHTA and CDR2 FQGNSA. Trimming left V 5 bases short and J 2 bases short, with 16 bases between. The CDR3 region is CASSKDRYLTYEQYF. The CDR3, as DNA: TGTGCCAGCAGCAAAGACAGGTATTTGACCTACGAGCAGTACTTC.

This sequence joins TRBV2 and TRBJ2-5; the match to TRBD1 covers 8 bases. V was pared by 4 bases and J by 1 base, with 8 bases of the junction left unmatched. The V gene's germline CDR1 is SNHLY and CDR2 FYNNEI. The CDR3 runs to 16 residues. The chain's CDR3 is CASSVRTGPSQETQYF. The CDR3, as DNA: TGTGCCAGCAGTGTACGGACAGGGCCGTCCCAAGAGACCCAGTACTTC.

The chain carries TRBV7-7 and TRBJ1-5, with D tentatively TRBD1 (5 bases). CDR3 length equals 13 residues. V was trimmed by 5 bases and J by 8 bases, leaving 13 bases between them. Germline V gene lookup returns CDR1 SSHAT and CDR2 FNYEAQ (reference sequence). In nucleotides, the CDR3 is TGTGCCAGCAGCCACCAGGGAATAGAGCCCCAGCATTTT. Its translation: CASSHQGIEPQHF.

The CDR3 nucleotides are TGTGCCAGCAGTTCTCCAGACTTACAGGGAACCCTAAGGGGCTACACCTTC. Its protein product is CASSSPDLQGTLRGYTF. The J gene is TRBJ1-2, the V gene TRBV7-2, with a possible D match to TRBD1 (6 bases). Per germline, CDR1 SGHTA and CDR2 FQGNSA. The V gene lost 6 bases and the J gene lost 8 bases, with 28 bases spanning the gap. This CDR3 contains 17 residues.

This chain uses TRBV28 with TRBJ2-5, with D perhaps matching TRBD2 (6 bases). Germline V CDR1 and CDR2: MDHEN, SYDVKM. The CDR3 has 14 residues. The V and J ends lost 3 bases and 4 bases respectively, with 12 bases between them. CDR3 loop: CASSFGGMRETQYF. The CDR3 region has the DNA TGTGCCAGCAGTTTTGGGGGGATGAGAGAGACCCAGTACTTC.

In its sample, this clone was seen a few times. The V and J genes are TRBV28 and TRBJ1-1; 12 bases are a match to TRBD1. The length of the CDR3 is 15 residues. J was trimmed by 0 bases and V by 6 bases; bases with no gene match: 2. Germline CDR1 reads MDHEN; CDR2 reads SYDVKM. The CDR3 DNA is TGTGCCAGCAGGGGACAGGGGGCGGTGAACACTGAAGCTTTCTTT. Amino acids: CASRGQGAVNTEAFF.

The sample holds a few counts of this clone. The V and J genes are TRBV4-2 and TRBJ1-5, with no clear D. Trimming removed 0 bases at V and 7 bases at J, with 7 bases between. The CDR3 has 13 amino acids. CDR1 is LGHNA and CDR2 is YNFKEQ in the germline V gene. The CDR3 spells CASSQEMGQPQHF. The CDR3 DNA follows: TGTGCCAGCAGCCAAGAGATGGGCCAGCCCCAGCATTTT.